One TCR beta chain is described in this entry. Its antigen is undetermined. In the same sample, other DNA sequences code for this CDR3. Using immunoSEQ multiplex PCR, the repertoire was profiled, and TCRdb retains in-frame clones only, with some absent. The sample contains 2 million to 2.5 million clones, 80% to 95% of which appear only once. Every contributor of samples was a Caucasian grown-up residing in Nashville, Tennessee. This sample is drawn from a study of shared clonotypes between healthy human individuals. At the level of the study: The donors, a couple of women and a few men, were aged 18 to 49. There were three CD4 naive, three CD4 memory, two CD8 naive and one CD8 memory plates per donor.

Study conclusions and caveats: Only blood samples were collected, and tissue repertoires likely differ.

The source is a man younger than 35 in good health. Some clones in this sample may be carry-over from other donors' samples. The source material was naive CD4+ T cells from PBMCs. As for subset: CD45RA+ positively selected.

The CDR3 here is CASSLLDQETQYF. The CDR3, as DNA: TGTGCCAGCAGCTTGTTAGATCAAGAGACCCAGTACTTC. The chain employs TRBV5-4 and TRBJ2-5; D is ambiguous. Germline V CDR1 and CDR2: SGHNT, YYREEE (reference sequence). V was pared by 1 base and J by 2 bases, with 6 bases between. CDR3 size: 13 residues. The full variable domain, rest sourced from reference TRBV5-4 and TRBJ2-5, is ETGVTQSPTHLIKTRGQQVTLRCSSQSGHNTVSWYQQALGQGPQFIFQYYREEENGRGNFPPRFSGLQFPNYSSELNVNALELDDSALYLCASSLLDQETQYFGPGTRLLVL.